The entry below describes one T cell receptor (beta chain). CD8 cells regarded as naive lacked CD45RO, were positively chosen for CCR7, and omitted terminally differentiated effector memory CD45RA+ cells. This CDR3 comprises 15 residues. TCRdb's table, derived via immunoSEQ multiplex PCR, lists solely in-frame clones and lacks some. The table shows roughly 810,000 clones, with 90% to 98% occurring only once. The record originates from a study of shared clonotypes between healthy human individuals. The V and J genes are TRBV21-1 and TRBJ2-7; the table's D call, TRBD1, has no DNA check behind it. TRBV21-1 corresponds to a pseudogene. Sequences were obtained from naive CD8+ T cells sorted from blood. The sequence was collected from a man aged 30 to 45 in good health. The CDR3 loop is CASSKSWAPPYEQYF. For the CDR3, the DNA is TGTGCCAGCAGCAAATCTTGGGCCCCCCCTTACGAGCAGTACTTC.